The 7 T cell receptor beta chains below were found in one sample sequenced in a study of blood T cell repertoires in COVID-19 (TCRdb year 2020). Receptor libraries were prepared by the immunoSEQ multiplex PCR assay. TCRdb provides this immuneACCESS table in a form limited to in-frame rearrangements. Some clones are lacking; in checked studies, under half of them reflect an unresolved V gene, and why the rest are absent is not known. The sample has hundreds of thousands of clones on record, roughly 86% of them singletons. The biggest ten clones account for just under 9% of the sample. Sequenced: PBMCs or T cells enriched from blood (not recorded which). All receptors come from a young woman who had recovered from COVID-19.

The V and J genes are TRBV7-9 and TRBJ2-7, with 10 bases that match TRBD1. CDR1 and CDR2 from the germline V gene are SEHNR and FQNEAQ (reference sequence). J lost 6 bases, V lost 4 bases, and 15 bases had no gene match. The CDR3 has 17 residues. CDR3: CASSSLDRQGATGEQYF. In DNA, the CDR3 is TGTGCCAGCAGCTCACTAGATAGACAGGGGGCGACCGGCGAGCAGTACTTC. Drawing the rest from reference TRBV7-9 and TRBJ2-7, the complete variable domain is DTGVSQNPRHKITKRGQNVTFRCDPISEHNRLYWYRQTLGQGPEFLTYFQNEAQLEKSRLLSDRFSAERPKGSFSTLEIQRTEQGDSAMYLCASSSLDRQGATGEQYFGPGTRLTVT.

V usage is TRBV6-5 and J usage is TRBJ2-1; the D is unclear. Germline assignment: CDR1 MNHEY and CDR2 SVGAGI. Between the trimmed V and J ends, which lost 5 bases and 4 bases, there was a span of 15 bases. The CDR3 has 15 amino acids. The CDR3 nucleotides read TGTGCCAGCAGTCTTTACGACTCAGAATACAATGAGCAGTTCTTC. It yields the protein CASSLYDSEYNEQFF.

The chain's CDR3 is CASKVEGATNTEAFF. CDR3 in DNA: TGTGCCAGCAAGGTAGAGGGGGCGACGAACACTGAAGCTTTCTTT. V gene TRBV6-5 combines with J gene TRBJ1-1, with 7 bases that match TRBD1. V gave up 7 bases and J gave up 1 base; unmatched junction bases: 9. The CDR3 runs 15 residues. Looked up from germline, CDR1 is MNHEY and CDR2 is SVGAGI.

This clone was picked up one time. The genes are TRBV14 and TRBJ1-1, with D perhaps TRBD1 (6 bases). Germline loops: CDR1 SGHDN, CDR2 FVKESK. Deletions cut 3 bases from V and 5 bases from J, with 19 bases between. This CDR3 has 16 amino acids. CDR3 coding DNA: TGTGCCAGCAGCCACCTCAGAGGGCAGGGGAAGACTGAAGCTTTCTTT. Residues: CASSHLRGQGKTEAFF. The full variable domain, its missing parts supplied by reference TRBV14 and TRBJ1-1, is EAGVTQFPSHSVIEKGQTVTLRCDPISGHDNLYWYRRVMGKEIKFLLHFVKESKQDESGMPNNRFLAERTGGTYSTLKVQPAELEDSGVYFCASSHLRGQGKTEAFFGQGTRLTVV.

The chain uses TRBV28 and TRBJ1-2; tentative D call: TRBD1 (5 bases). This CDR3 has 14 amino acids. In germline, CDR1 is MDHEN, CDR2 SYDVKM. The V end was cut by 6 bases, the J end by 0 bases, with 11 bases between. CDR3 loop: CASRGGGSNYGYTF. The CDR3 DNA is TGTGCCAGCAGGGGCGGGGGGTCTAACTATGGCTACACCTTC.

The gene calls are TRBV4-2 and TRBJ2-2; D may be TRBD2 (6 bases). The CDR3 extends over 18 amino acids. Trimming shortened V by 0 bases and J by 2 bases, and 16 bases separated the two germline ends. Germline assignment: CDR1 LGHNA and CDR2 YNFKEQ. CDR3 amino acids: CASSQDQFASANTGELFF. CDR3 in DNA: TGTGCCAGCAGCCAAGATCAGTTCGCTAGCGCAAACACCGGGGAGCTGTTTTTT.

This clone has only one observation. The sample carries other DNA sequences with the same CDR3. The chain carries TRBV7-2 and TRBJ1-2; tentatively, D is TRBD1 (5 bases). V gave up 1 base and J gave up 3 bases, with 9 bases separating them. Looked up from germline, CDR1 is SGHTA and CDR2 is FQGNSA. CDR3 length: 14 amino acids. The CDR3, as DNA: TGTGCCAGCAGCTTAGGGCAGGGCCACTATGGCTACACCTTC. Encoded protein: CASSLGQGHYGYTF.